This record covers a single TCR beta chain. With a much larger clone just one base away, this may be a read error. This sample was included in a study of Graves' ophthalmopathy and Graves' hyperthyroidism. Diagnosis used clinical symptoms, serum thyroxine, TRAb, thyroid ultrasound and orbital computed tomography. CDR3 regions of TCR beta were amplified from RNA transcripts. Second-round multiplex PCR came after a first-round RT-PCR that employed HTBI primers. Each CDR3 protein gets one entry after TCRdb re-called the multiplex PCR reads with MiXCR. The table lists about 1.1 million distinct CDR3 sequences, around a third of them singletons, with roughly 10% in the top ten. Germline V gene sequence: CDR1 SGHTA, CDR2 FQGNSA. There are 14 residues in the CDR3.

The J gene is TRBJ1-6, the V gene TRBV7-2, with D perhaps matching TRBD1 (6 bases). Sequencing input: peripheral blood or thyroid tissue (not recorded which). The source is an adult man with Graves' hyperthyroidism. CDR3 DNA: TGCGCCAGCAGCCAAGCAGGGGCAAATTCACGCCTCCACTTT. It encodes CASSQAGANSRLHF.